These 6 T cell receptor beta chains were sequenced from one sample in a study of beta chain features in type 1 diabetes. Expressed TCRB transcripts were sequenced after all isolated RNA was converted to cDNA. The table came from immunoSEQ multiplex PCR; TCRdb's copy has only in-frame clones and leaves some out. The profile shows 500,000 to 700,000 clones, around 15% of them singletons. The source material was naive CD4+ T cells from blood. The receptor source for this set is a young man in good health.

The chain uses TRBV7-9 and TRBJ2-7; D may be TRBD1 (6 bases). The germline V gene encodes CDR1 SEHNR and CDR2 FQNEAQ (reference sequence). The CDR3 is 14 residues long. V gave up 5 bases and J gave up 6 bases, with 17 bases separating them. The CDR3 DNA sequence: TGTGCCAGCAGCCACGAGGGGGTTTATGGCGAGCAGTACTTC. It encodes CASSHEGVYGEQYF.

This chain links TRBV14 with TRBJ2-5; 7 nucleotides line up with TRBD1. The tail of the sequence fits TRBJ2-7 better, so the J call may be wrong. The length of the CDR3 is 15 residues. CDR1 is SGHDN, CDR2 FVKESK, per germline. This CDR3 is CASSQIWDSRYEQYF. The CDR3 bases are TGTGCCAGCAGCCAAATATGGGACAGCCGATACGAGCAGTACTTC.

This clone came up a few times. The chain is built from TRBV5-4 and TRBJ1-3; no definite D call. Germline lookup yields CDR1 SGHNT and CDR2 YYREEE (reference sequence). V was shortened by 5 bases and J by 3 bases, with 15 bases between the two germline ends. The CDR3 totals 15 residues. Here the CDR3 reads CASSAGQASGNTIYF. As DNA, the CDR3 is TGTGCCAGCAGTGCCGGGCAGGCAAGTGGAAACACCATATATTTT.

This clone was detected a few times. V and J are TRBV10-3 and TRBJ2-5; TRBD2 agrees at 11 bases. With 4 bases clipped from V and 0 bases from J, the junction kept 1 base outside the gene matches. This CDR3 region has 15 residues. Germline values: CDR1 ENHRY, CDR2 SYGVKD. As DNA, the CDR3 is TGTGCCATCAGTGGACTAGCGGGATACCAAGAGACCCAGTACTTC. It yields the protein CAISGLAGYQETQYF.

The gene calls are TRBV19 and TRBJ2-7; 10 nucleotides line up with TRBD1. The V gene end was trimmed by 2 bases and the J gene end by 6 bases; junction bases not matched to a gene: 10. The CDR3 extends over 16 amino acids. Per germline, CDR1 LNHDA and CDR2 SQIVND (reference sequence). The DNA of the CDR3 is TGTGCCAGTAGTATACGTTCGGCGACAGGGGGCTCCGAGCAGTACTTC. Translating it yields CASSIRSATGGSEQYF.

The chain joins TRBV9 to TRBJ2-3; perhaps TRBD2 as D (5 bases). This CDR3 has 13 amino acids. Germline V gives CDR1 SGDLS, CDR2 YYNGEE. Trimming took off 7 bases at V and 3 bases at J, with 12 bases between the two ends. The CDR3 protein is CASGGGWTDTQYF. The CDR3 DNA reads TGTGCCAGCGGAGGCGGGTGGACAGATACGCAGTATTTT. The full variable domain, with the rest looked up from reference TRBV9 and TRBJ2-3, is DSGVTQTPKHLITATGQRVTLRCSPRSGDLSVYWYQQSLDQGLQFLIQYYNGEERAKGNILERFSAQQFPDLHSELNLSSLELGDSALYFCASGGGWTDTQYFGPGTRLTVL.